These 28 T cell receptor beta chains came from one sample sequenced in a study of OX40 agonist ivuxolimab in advanced cancers. Profiling relied on immunoSEQ multiplex PCR, and the TCRdb table lists in-frame clones only, not all of them. The sample consists of 76,000 or so clones, roughly 93% of them appearing once. The material sequenced was CD4+ or CD8+ T cells sorted from blood, taken in a trial of the OX40 agonist ivuxolimab. The source of these receptors is an adult with an advanced solid tumor such as melanoma, head and neck, liver or kidney cancer.

The chain carries TRBV14 and TRBJ1-2; D unclear. Germline values: CDR1 SGHDN, CDR2 FVKESK. The CDR3 runs 14 residues. The V gene lost 4 bases and the J gene lost 8 bases, with 17 bases spanning the gap. The CDR3 region has the DNA TGTGCCAGCAGCCGGCGACCGGGGTCGCGGGGCTACACCTTC. It encodes CASSRRPGSRGYTF.

V and J are TRBV10-3 and TRBJ1-2; TRBD1 matches at 7 bases. CDR3 size: 17 residues. Germline CDR1 reads ENHRY; CDR2 reads SYGVKD. The V gene end was trimmed by 6 bases and the J gene end by 0 bases; junction bases not matched to a gene: 13. The CDR3: CAIRGPGTDYSNYGYTF. CDR3 in DNA: TGTGCCATCAGGGGACCCGGGACAGACTACTCTAACTATGGCTACACCTTC.

This clone was recorded once. The gene calls are TRBV5-6 and TRBJ1-1; D not certain. This CDR3 spans 11 amino acids. V dropped 0 bases and J dropped 6 bases, with 3 bases sitting between them. Germline loops: CDR1 SGHDT, CDR2 YYEEEE. This chain's CDR3 is CASSLGAEAFF. The CDR3 DNA reads TGTGCCAGCAGCTTGGGAGCTGAAGCTTTCTTT.

V is TRBV11-2 and J is TRBJ1-1; 9 bases line up with TRBD1. The CDR3 runs 15 residues. J was trimmed by 6 bases and V by 6 bases; bases with no gene match: 11. The germline V gene has CDR1 SGHAT and CDR2 FQNNGV. The CDR3 sequence: CASRVTGGPGAEAFF. The CDR3 bases are TGTGCCAGCAGAGTAACAGGGGGCCCAGGGGCTGAAGCTTTCTTT.

The V gene is TRBV4-1, the J gene TRBJ2-5; 13 nucleotides agree with TRBD2. The germline V gene encodes CDR1 MGHRA and CDR2 YSYEKL. There are 15 residues in the CDR3. V gave up 1 base and J gave up 4 bases; unmatched junction bases: 0. The CDR3 region is CASSQGLAGGETQYF. The CDR3 bases are TGCGCCAGCAGCCAAGGACTAGCGGGAGGAGAGACCCAGTACTTC.

This chain connects TRBV10-3 to TRBJ1-2; TRBD1 matches 7 bases. V was clipped by 11 bases and J by 4 bases; unmatched bases: 19. CDR1 ENHRY and CDR2 SYGVKD come from the germline V gene. The CDR3 runs to 16 residues. Here the CDR3 DNA reads TGTGCCGTCTTTGGAGAACAGGGGAGAAATGGCTATGGCTACACCTTC. This translates into CAVFGEQGRNGYGYTF.

The gene calls are TRBV4-1 and TRBJ2-1; tentatively, D is TRBD1 (5 bases). This CDR3 is 17 amino acids long. V was pared by 0 bases and J by 6 bases, with 18 bases between. Germline V gene sequence: CDR1 MGHRA, CDR2 YSYEKL. As DNA, the CDR3 is TGCGCCAGCAGCCAAGATTCCCAGGGCGGCCCCTCCAATGAGCAGTTCTTC. Protein sequence: CASSQDSQGGPSNEQFF.

The chain couples TRBV30 to TRBJ2-7, with D unclear. The CDR3 is made up of 13 amino acids. The V end was cut by 0 bases, the J end by 0 bases, with 6 bases between. CDR1 is GTSNPN, CDR2 SVGIG, per germline (reference sequence). Here the CDR3 DNA reads TGTGCCTGGAGTGTAAGGGTCTCCTACGAGCAGTACTTC. Translation: CAWSVRVSYEQYF.

Comments on this clone: Other DNA variants within this sample encode the same CDR3. This rearrangement joins TRBV27 to TRBJ2-7, with 9 bases aligning to TRBD2. Trimming at V came to 6 bases and at J to 3 bases, leaving 6 bases not matched to a gene. The CDR3 sequence is 14 residues long. The germline gives CDR1 MNHEY, CDR2 SMNVEV (reference sequence). This CDR3 reads CASSVAGASYEQYF. CDR3 sequence (DNA): TGTGCCAGCAGCGTAGCGGGGGCGAGCTACGAGCAGTACTTC.

The chain carries TRBV6-5 and TRBJ2-7; unclear D gene. Trimming removed 8 bases from V and 3 bases from J, with 8 bases in between. The CDR3 has 11 amino acids. CDR1 and CDR2 (germline): MNHEY, SVGAGI. The CDR3 bases are TGTGCCAGCTATAATGGCTACGAGCAGTACTTC. It specifies CASYNGYEQYF.

This clone has a single count. This chain connects TRBV5-4 to TRBJ2-1, with 11 positions matching TRBD2. Germline CDR1 and CDR2: SGHNT and YYREEE (reference sequence). The CDR3 spans 15 residues. Trimming removed 4 bases from V and 8 bases from J; junction bases left unmatched: 8. CDR3 in amino acids: CASSQELAGGYEQFF. In DNA, the CDR3 is TGTGCCAGCAGCCAAGAGCTAGCGGGAGGATATGAGCAGTTCTTC.

This chain joins TRBV18 and TRBJ1-1; tentative D call: TRBD1 (5 bases). The CDR3 runs 15 residues. The V end lost 3 bases, the J end lost 0 bases, and 11 bases lay between the germline ends. CDR1 KGHSH and CDR2 LQKENI come from the germline V gene. Here the CDR3 DNA reads TGTGCCAGCTCACCGGGGGGAGGGGTGAACACTGAAGCTTTCTTT. Encoded protein: CASSPGGGVNTEAFF. Together with reference TRBV18 and TRBJ1-1, the CDR3 gives the full variable domain: NAGVMQNPRHLVRRRGQEARLRCSPMKGHSHVYWYRQLPEEGLKFMVYLQKENIIDESGMPKERFSAEFPKEGPSILRIQQVVRGDSAAYFCASSPGGGVNTEAFFGQGTRLTVV.

In this sample, this clone turned up once. The chain recombines TRBV6-1 with TRBJ2-7; 7 bases map to TRBD1. V lost 4 bases and J lost 0; bases outside the gene matches: 6. Germline V gene sequence: CDR1 MNHNS, CDR2 SASEGT. The CDR3 consists of 15 residues. CDR3: CASSVRQGSSYEQYF. CDR3 sequence (DNA): TGTGCCAGCAGTGTCAGACAGGGAAGCTCCTACGAGCAGTACTTC.

In DNA form, the CDR3 reads TGTGCCAGCACCACCGGGACAGGGTTCGAAGATACGCAGTATTTT. Translation gives CASTTGTGFEDTQYF. J is TRBJ2-3 and V is TRBV11-2; 9 positions agree with TRBD1. From germline, CDR1 is SGHAT and CDR2 FQNNGV. The CDR3 is 15 amino acids. The trim removed 7 bases at V and 5 bases at J, leaving 10 bases unmatched. Full variable domain (remainder filled in from reference TRBV11-2 and TRBJ2-3): EAGVAQSPRYKIIEKRQSVAFWCNPISGHATLYWYQQILGQGPKLLIQFQNNGVVDDSQLPKDRFSAERLKGVDSTLKIQPAKLEDSAVYLCASTTGTGFEDTQYFGPGTRLTVL.

The V call is TRBV13, the J call TRBJ2-3, with 9 bases matching TRBD1. Germline-derived CDR1 and CDR2 are PRHDT and FYEKMQ (reference sequence). V shed 5 bases and J 7 bases; nucleotides not matched to a gene: 7. The CDR3 spans 14 residues. This CDR3 is CASSEDRGRYTQYF. In DNA form, the CDR3 reads TGTGCCAGCAGCGAGGACAGGGGTAGATATACGCAGTATTTT.

The V and J genes are TRBV11-3 and TRBJ2-7, with 11 bases lining up with TRBD2. This CDR3 region has 14 residues. CDR1 SGHNT and CDR2 YENEEA come from the germline V gene. Losses at the gene ends were 4 bases for V and 7 bases for J; bases not matched to a gene: 6. Here the CDR3 DNA reads TGTGCCAGCAGCTCCGGACTAGCGGGTCGGGAGCAGTACTTC. This translates into CASSSGLAGREQYF.

This rearrangement joins TRBV11-2 to TRBJ1-3; TRBD1 might be the D (5 bases). The CDR3 loop spans 16 amino acids. V shed 9 bases and J shed 0 bases, with 18 bases lying between them. Germline CDR1 SGHAT, CDR2 FQNNGV. The CDR3, as DNA: TGTGCCAGTCCAGGGCAGGACAAGAGCTCTGGAAACACCATATATTTT. It codes for CASPGQDKSSGNTIYF.

The V call is TRBV6-1, the J call TRBJ2-3; possible D gene TRBD1, 6 bases. Germline V gene sequence: CDR1 MNHNS, CDR2 SASEGT. The V gene lost 7 bases and the J gene lost 0 bases, with 14 bases spanning the gap. The CDR3 contains 15 residues. The CDR3 DNA follows: TGTGCCAGCATCCAAAAGGGGGAGAGCACAGATACGCAGTATTTT. It encodes CASIQKGESTDTQYF.

CDR3 loop: CASSYGEGEQFF. The CDR3 region has the DNA TGTGCCAGCAGTTATGGTGAGGGTGAGCAGTTCTTC. The chain employs TRBV6-6 and TRBJ2-1, with a tentative D call TRBD2 (5 bases). The CDR3 contains 12 residues. V lost 3 bases and J 9 bases, leaving 9 bases between the germline ends. Germline CDR1 MNHNY, CDR2 SVGAGI (reference sequence).

The CDR3 DNA sequence: TGTGCCACCAGCAGAGATGTCGAGACAGAGGGACGCGGCTACACCTTC. Its protein is CATSRDVETEGRGYTF. V gene TRBV15 combines with J gene TRBJ1-2; D may be TRBD1 (5 bases). Trimming took off 0 bases at V and 8 bases at J, with 19 bases between the two ends. Germline-derived CDR1 and CDR2 are LNHNV and YYDKDF (reference sequence). This CDR3 has 16 amino acids. Variable domain in full (rest from reference TRBV15 and TRBJ1-2): DAMVIQNPRYQVTQFGKPVTLSCSQTLNHNVMYWYQQKSSQAPKLLFHYYDKDFNNEADTPDNFQSRRPNTSFCFLDIRSPGLGDTAMYLCATSRDVETEGRGYTFGSGTRLTVV.

This clone was observed once. This chain uses TRBV4-1 with TRBJ1-6; TRBD1 might be the D (5 bases). Germline CDR1 reads MGHRA; CDR2 reads YSYEKL. The V and J ends lost 4 bases and 6 bases respectively, with 7 bases between them. The CDR3 covers 13 residues. The CDR3 is CASSRDPNSPLHF. The CDR3 DNA sequence: TGCGCCAGCAGCCGGGACCCTAATTCACCCCTCCACTTT.

The rearrangement links TRBV6-1 to TRBJ2-1; D ambiguous. This CDR3 is built from 14 residues. The V gene lost 4 bases and the J gene lost 6 bases, with 13 bases spanning the gap. Germline V lookup: CDR1 MNHNS, CDR2 SASEGT. The CDR3 sequence is CASSGSRTLNEQFF. DNA for the CDR3: TGTGCCAGCAGTGGATCGAGGACGCTCAATGAGCAGTTCTTC.

V and J are TRBV27 and TRBJ2-7; TRBD1 matches at 10 bases. V was pared by 2 bases and J by 12 bases, with 7 bases of the junction left unmatched. CDR1 is MNHEY, CDR2 SMNVEV, per germline (reference sequence). This CDR3 spans 13 amino acids. The CDR3 spells CASSLGQGVLPYF. The DNA of the CDR3 is TGTGCCAGCAGTTTAGGACAGGGGGTGTTGCCGTACTTC.

V usage is TRBV9 and J usage is TRBJ2-3, with TRBD2 identical over 7 bases. CDR1 and CDR2 (germline): SGDLS, YYNGEE. The CDR3 loop spans 14 amino acids. With 5 bases clipped from V and 3 bases from J, the junction kept 6 bases outside the gene matches. The CDR3 DNA is TGTGCCAGCAGGGGCGGGAGAGATACAGATACGCAGTATTTT. It is translated as CASRGGRDTDTQYF.

This clone was seen only a few times. The rearrangement joins TRBV9 to TRBJ1-2, with 7 positions matching TRBD1. The CDR3 totals 14 residues. Germline V gene sequence: CDR1 SGDLS, CDR2 YYNGEE. Unmatched junction bases numbered 6, after V lost 0 bases and J lost 7 bases. CDR3 in DNA: TGTGCCAGCAGCGTAGGAAAGGGGGCGCTTGGCTACACCTTC. It specifies CASSVGKGALGYTF.

The chain combines TRBV15 with TRBJ2-2; a possible D gene is TRBD1 (6 bases). The CDR3 spans 15 residues. Germline V gene sequence: CDR1 LNHNV, CDR2 YYDKDF (reference sequence). V lost 6 bases and J 5 bases, leaving 16 bases between the germline ends. The CDR3 nucleotides are TGTGCCACCAGGGATACAGGGTTCTTTACCGGGGAGCTGTTTTTT. Protein sequence: CATRDTGFFTGELFF.

Only one count was recorded for this clone. For the CDR3, the DNA is TGTGCCAGCAGTTTGACTAGCGGGGGGAATGAGCAGTTCTTC. It is translated as CASSLTSGGNEQFF. The rearrangement joins TRBV27 to TRBJ2-1, with TRBD2 matching 13 bases. V dropped 3 bases and J dropped 7; count of bases not matched to a gene: 0. CDR1 is MNHEY, CDR2 SMNVEV, per germline (reference sequence). The CDR3 totals 14 residues.

The chain joins TRBV19 to TRBJ2-4, with 7 nucleotides matching TRBD2. V lost 3 bases, J lost 4 bases, and 6 bases stayed unmatched. This CDR3 contains 15 residues. Germline lookup yields CDR1 LNHDA and CDR2 SQIVND (reference sequence). The CDR3 coding sequence is TGTGCCAGTAGTATCGTCCTAGCGGCAAAAAACATTCAGTACTTC. Encoded protein: CASSIVLAAKNIQYF.